This T cell receptor (beta chain) was identified during a study of blood T cells in healthy people across ages. The use of a sample-barcoded 5' primer and a J-beta primer mix characterized a second PCR of about 6 to 11 cycles. Each CDR3 protein gets one entry after TCRdb re-called the 5' RACE reads with MiXCR. Of roughly 500,000 distinct CDR3 sequences listed, 24% are singletons. V was pared by 5 bases and J by 5 bases, with 5 bases of the junction left unmatched. Germline V gene data show CDR1 as MNHEY and CDR2 as SVGEGT. This CDR3 contains 14 residues. In addition, the sample was reused for a study of T cells of mothers and their children.

This clonotype was obtained from a boy under 18 in good health. The chain has TRBV6-2 or TRBV6-3 and TRBJ1-1; 10 bases map to TRBD1. Sequencing was carried out using blood. CDR3 in amino acids: CASSTWDRGTEAFF. The CDR3, as DNA: TGTGCCAGCAGTACCTGGGACAGGGGAACTGAAGCTTTCTTT.